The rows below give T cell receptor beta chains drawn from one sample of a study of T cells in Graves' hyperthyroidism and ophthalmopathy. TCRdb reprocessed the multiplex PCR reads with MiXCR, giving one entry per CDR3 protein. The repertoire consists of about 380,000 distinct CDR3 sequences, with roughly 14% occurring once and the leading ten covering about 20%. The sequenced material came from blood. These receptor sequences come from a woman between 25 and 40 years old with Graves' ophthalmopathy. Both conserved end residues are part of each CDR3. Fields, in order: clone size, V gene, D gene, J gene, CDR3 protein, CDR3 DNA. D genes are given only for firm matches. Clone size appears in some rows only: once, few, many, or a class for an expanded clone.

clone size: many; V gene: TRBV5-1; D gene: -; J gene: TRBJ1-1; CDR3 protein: CASADGVRAFF; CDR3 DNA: TGCGCCAGCGCCGACGGAGTTCGCGCTTTCTTT
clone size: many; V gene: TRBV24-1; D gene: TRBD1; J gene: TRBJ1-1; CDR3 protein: CATSDPPNRGRTTEAFF; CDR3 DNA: TGTGCCACCAGTGACCCCCCAAACAGGGGACGAACCACTGAAGCTTTCTTT
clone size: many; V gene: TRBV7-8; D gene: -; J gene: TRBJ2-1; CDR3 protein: CASSLDAYNEQFF; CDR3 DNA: TGTGCCAGCAGCTTAGATGCGTACAATGAGCAGTTCTTC
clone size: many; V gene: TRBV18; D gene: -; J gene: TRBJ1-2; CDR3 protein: CASSPGRSGYTF; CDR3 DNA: TGTGCCAGCTCACCGGGGCGTAGTGGCTACACCTTC
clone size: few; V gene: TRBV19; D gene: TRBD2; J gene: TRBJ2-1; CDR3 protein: CASSLTGASGGALNEQFF; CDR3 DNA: TGTGCCAGTAGTTTGACCGGTGCTAGCGGGGGGGCCCTAAATGAGCAGTTCTTC
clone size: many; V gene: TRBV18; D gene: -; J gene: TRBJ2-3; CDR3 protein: CASSTTTLALGTDTQYF; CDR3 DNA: TGTGCCAGCTCAACCACAACCCTAGCCCTCGGCACAGATACGCAGTATTTT
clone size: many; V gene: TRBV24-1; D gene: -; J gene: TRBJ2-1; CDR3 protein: CATSRADNEQFF; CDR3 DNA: TGTGCCACCAGTCGGGCAGACAATGAGCAGTTCTTC
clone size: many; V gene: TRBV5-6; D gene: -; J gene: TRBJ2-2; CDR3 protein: CASSSYTLVTGELFF; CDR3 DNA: TGTGCCAGCAGCTCCTACACTCTCGTCACCGGGGAGCTGTTTTTT
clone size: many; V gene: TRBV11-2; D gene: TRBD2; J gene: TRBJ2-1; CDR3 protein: CASSPGRDEQFF; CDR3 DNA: TGTGCCAGCAGCCCCGGGAGGGATGAGCAGTTCTTC
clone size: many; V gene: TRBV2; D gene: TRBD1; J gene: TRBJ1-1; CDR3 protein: CASSPYPDRAYMNTEAFF; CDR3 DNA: TGTGCCAGCAGTCCTTACCCCGACAGGGCTTATATGAACACTGAAGCTTTCTTT
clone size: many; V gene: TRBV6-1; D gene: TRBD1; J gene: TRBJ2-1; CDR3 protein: CASRTTGSSYNEQFF; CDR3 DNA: TGTGCCAGCAGGACGACAGGGAGCTCCTACAATGAGCAGTTCTTC
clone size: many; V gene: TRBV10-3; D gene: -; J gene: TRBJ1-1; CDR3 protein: CAISESTYSDTEAFF; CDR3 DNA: TGTGCCATCAGTGAGTCGACGTACAGTGACACTGAAGCTTTCTTT
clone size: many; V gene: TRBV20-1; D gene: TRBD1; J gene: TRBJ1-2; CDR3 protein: CSASTGGGYGYTF; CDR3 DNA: TGCAGTGCTAGTACAGGGGGCGGCTATGGCTACACCTTC
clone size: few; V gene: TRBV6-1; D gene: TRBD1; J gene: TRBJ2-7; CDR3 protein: CATFGTGSNEQYF; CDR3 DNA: TGTGCCACCTTTGGGACAGGGTCCAACGAGCAGTACTTC
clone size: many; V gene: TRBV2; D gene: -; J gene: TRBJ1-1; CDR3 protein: CASSASYTEAFF; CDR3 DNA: TGTGCCAGCAGTGCCTCCTACACTGAAGCTTTCTTT
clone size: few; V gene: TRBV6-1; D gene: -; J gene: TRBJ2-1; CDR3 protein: CAIGPGGVFNEQFF; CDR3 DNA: TGTGCCATCGGGCCGGGGGGCGTTTTTAATGAGCAGTTCTTC
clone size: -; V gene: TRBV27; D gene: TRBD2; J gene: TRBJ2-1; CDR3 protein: CASSLAGVHNEQFF; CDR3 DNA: TGTGCCAGCAGTCTAGCGGGGGTCCACAATGAGCAGTTCTTC
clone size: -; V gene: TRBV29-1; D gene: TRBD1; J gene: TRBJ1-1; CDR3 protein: CSVSGRQGRSNTGAFF; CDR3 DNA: TGCAGCGTCAGTGGCAGACAGGGAAGATCGAACACTGGAGCTTTCTTT
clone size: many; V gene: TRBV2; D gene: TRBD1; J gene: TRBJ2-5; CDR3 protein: CASMAGQGRETQYF; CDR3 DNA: TGTGCCAGCATGGCCGGACAGGGGAGGGAGACCCAGTACTTC
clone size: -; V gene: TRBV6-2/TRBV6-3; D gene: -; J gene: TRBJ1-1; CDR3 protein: CASSGGGFEGFF; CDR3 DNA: TGTGCCAGCAGCGGGGGGGGATTTGAAGGTTTCTTT
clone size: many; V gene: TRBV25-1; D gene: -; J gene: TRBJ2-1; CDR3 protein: CASSEFLRSSYNEQFF; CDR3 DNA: TGTGCCAGCAGTGAATTTCTTCGATCCTCCTACAATGAGCAGTTCTTC
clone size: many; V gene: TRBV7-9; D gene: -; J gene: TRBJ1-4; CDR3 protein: CASSSPAGNLDNNEKLFF; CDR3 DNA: TGTGCCAGCAGCTCCCCGGCAGGGAATCTTGATAATAATGAAAAACTGTTTTTT
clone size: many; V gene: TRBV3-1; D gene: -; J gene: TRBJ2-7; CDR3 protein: CASSQAGTGLREQYF; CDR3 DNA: TGTGCCAGCAGCCAAGCCGGGACGGGGCTTCGCGAGCAGTACTTC
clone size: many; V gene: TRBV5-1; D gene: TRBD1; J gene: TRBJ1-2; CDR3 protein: CASSLASGQDLSYGYTF; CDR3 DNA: TGCGCCAGCAGCTTGGCCTCGGGACAGGACCTGAGTTATGGCTACACCTTC
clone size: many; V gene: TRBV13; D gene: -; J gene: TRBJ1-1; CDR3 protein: CASSGVGNTEAFF; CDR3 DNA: TGTGCCAGCAGTGGGGTCGGGAACACTGAAGCTTTCTTT
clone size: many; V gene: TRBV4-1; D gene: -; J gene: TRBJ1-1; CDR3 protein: CASSQEEATEAIARGAFF; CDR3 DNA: TGCGCCAGCAGCCAAGAAGAGGCGACCGAGGCTATAGCAAGAGGAGCTTTCTTT
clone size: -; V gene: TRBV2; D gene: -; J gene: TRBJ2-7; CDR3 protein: CASTLAGSSYEQYF; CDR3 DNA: TGTGCCAGCACCTTGGCAGGGAGCTCCTACGAGCAGTACTTC
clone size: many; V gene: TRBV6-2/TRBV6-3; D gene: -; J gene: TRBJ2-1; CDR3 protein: CASRTLVPFDEQFF; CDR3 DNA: TGTGCCAGCAGAACACTAGTTCCTTTCGATGAGCAGTTCTTC
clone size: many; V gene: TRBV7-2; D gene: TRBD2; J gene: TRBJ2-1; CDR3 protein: CASSLRSSGTYNEQFF; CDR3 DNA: TGTGCCAGCAGCTTAAGGTCTAGCGGGACCTACAATGAGCAGTTCTTC
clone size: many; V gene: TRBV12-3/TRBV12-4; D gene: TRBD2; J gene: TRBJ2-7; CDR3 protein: CASSISGGALEQYF; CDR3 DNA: TGTGCCAGCAGTATTAGCGGGGGGGCTCTCGAGCAGTACTTC
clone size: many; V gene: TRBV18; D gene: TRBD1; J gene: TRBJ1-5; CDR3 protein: CASSPPGGNSQPQHF; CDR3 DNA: TGTGCCAGCTCACCACCAGGGGGCAATTCCCAGCCCCAGCATTTT
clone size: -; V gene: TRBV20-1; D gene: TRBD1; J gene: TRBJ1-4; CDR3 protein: CSARDLQGAGEKLFF; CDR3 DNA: TGCAGTGCTAGAGATCTGCAGGGGGCAGGTGAAAAACTGTTTTTT